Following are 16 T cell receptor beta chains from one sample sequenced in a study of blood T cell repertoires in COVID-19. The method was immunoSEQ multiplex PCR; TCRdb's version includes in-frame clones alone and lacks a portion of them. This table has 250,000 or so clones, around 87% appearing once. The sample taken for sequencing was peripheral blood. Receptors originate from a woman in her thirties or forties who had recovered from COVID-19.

This CDR3 reads CASRGQVSGNTIYF. The DNA of the CDR3 is TGTGCCAGCAGAGGACAGGTGTCTGGAAACACCATATATTTT. The rearrangement uses TRBV2 and TRBJ1-3; 7 bases align to TRBD1. V shed 6 bases, J shed 1 base, and the junction held 3 bases outside the gene matches. The length of the CDR3 is 14 residues. Germline CDR1 SNHLY, CDR2 FYNNEI.

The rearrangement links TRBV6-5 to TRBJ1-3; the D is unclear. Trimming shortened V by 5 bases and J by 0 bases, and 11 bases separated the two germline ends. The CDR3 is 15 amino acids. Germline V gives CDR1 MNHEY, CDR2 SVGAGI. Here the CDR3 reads CASSPLSFSGNTIYF. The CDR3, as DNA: TGTGCCAGCAGTCCACTCTCTTTCTCTGGAAACACCATATATTTT.

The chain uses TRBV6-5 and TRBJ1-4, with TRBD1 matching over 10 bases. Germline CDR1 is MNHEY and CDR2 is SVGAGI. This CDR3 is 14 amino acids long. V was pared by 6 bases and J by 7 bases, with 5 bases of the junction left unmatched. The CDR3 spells CASRRGQGSEKLFF. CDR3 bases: TGTGCCAGCAGGAGGGGACAGGGGAGTGAAAAACTGTTTTTT.

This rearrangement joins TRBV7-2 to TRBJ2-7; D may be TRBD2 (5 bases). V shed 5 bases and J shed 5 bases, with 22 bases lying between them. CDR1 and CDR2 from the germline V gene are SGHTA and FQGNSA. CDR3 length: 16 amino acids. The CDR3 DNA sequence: TGTGCCAGCAGCCCGGCTTGGCTAGCTTTTACTCACGAGCAGTACTTC. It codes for CASSPAWLAFTHEQYF.

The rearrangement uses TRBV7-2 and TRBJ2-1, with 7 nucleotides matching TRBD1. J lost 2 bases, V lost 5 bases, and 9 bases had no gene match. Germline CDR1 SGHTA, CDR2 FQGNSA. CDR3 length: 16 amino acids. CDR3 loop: CASSRAWDSTYNEQFF. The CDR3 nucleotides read TGTGCCAGCAGCCGCGCCTGGGACAGCACCTACAATGAGCAGTTCTTC.

The CDR3 region is CASSSGTSVYEQYF. The CDR3 DNA is TGTGCCAGCAGCTCCGGGACTAGCGTCTACGAGCAGTACTTC. This chain joins TRBV11-2 and TRBJ2-7; 10 bases agree with TRBD2. Trimming removed 4 bases from V and 3 bases from J; junction bases left unmatched: 3. Germline V gives CDR1 SGHAT, CDR2 FQNNGV. The CDR3 extends over 14 amino acids.

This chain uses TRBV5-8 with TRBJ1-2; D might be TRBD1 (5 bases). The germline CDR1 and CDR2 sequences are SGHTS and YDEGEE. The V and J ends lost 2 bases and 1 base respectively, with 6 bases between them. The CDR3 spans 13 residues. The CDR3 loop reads CASSFDSNYGYTF. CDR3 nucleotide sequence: TGTGCCAGCAGCTTCGACAGTAACTATGGCTACACCTTC.

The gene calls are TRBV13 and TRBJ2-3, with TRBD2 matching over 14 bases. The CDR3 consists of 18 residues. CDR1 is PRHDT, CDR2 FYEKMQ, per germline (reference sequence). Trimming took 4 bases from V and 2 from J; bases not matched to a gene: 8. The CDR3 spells CASSYRLAGGPDTDTQYF. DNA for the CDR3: TGTGCCAGCAGCTACAGACTAGCGGGGGGGCCGGACACAGATACGCAGTATTTT.

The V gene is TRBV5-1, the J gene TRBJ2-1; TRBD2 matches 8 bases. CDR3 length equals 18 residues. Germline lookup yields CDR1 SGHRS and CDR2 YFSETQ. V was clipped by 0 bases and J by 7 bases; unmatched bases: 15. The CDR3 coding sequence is TGCGCCAGCAGCTTGGTACAGGTTCGCGACGGGGGGGCGAATGAGCAGTTCTTC. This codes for CASSLVQVRDGGANEQFF.

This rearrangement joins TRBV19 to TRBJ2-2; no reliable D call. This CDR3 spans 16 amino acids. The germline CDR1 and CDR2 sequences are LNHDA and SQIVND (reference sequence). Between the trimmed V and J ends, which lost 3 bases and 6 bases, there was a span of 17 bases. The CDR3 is CASSILHRTKSGELFF. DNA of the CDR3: TGTGCCAGTAGTATCCTCCATCGTACAAAATCCGGGGAGCTGTTTTTT.

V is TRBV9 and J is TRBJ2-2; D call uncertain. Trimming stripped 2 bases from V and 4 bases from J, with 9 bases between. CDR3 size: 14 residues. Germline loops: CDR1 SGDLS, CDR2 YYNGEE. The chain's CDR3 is CASSVRSGTGELFF. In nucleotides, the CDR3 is TGTGCCAGCAGCGTGAGGTCGGGCACCGGGGAGCTGTTTTTT.

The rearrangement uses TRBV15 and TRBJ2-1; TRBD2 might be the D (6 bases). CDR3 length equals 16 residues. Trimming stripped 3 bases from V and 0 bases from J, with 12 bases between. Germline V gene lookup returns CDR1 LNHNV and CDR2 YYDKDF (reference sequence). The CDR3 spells CATSSPPDYSYNEQFF. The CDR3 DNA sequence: TGTGCCACCAGCAGCCCCCCGGACTACTCCTACAATGAGCAGTTCTTC.

DNA for the CDR3: TGTGCCAGCAGTGAATTAGGACAGGGGGGCGTACCCCTCCACTTT. It codes for CASSELGQGGVPLHF. The chain is built from TRBV2 and TRBJ1-6, with 10 bases lining up with TRBD1. The ends lost 2 bases at V and 12 bases at J; junction bases unmatched: 7. Germline CDR1 reads SNHLY; CDR2 reads FYNNEI. This CDR3 has 15 amino acids.

DNA of the CDR3: TGTGCCAGTAGGACGACAGGGACTCGAGAAGCTTTCTTT. Its translation: CASRTTGTREAFF. The rearrangement joins TRBV19 to TRBJ1-1, with 7 bases fitting TRBD1. Germline V CDR1 and CDR2: LNHDA, SQIVND (reference sequence). CDR3 length: 13 amino acids. V shed 6 bases and J 8 bases; nucleotides not matched to a gene: 9.

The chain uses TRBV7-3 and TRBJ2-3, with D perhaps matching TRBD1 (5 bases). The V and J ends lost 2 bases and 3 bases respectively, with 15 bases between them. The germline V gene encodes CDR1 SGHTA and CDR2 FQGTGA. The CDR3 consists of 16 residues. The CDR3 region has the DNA TGTGCCAGCAGCTTAGGGCAGGGTACTGGGACAGATACGCAGTATTTT. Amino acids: CASSLGQGTGTDTQYF. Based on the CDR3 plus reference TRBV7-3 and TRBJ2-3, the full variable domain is GAGVSQTPSNKVTEKGKYVELRCDPISGHTALYWYRQSLGQGPEFLIYFQGTGAADDSGLPNDRFFAVRPEGSVSTLKIQRTERGDSAVYLCASSLGQGTGTDTQYFGPGTRLTVL.

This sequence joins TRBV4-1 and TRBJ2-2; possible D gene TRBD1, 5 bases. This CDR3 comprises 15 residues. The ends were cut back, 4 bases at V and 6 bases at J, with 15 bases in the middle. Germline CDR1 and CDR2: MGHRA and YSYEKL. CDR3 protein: CASSLGKRGAGELFF. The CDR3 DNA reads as TGCGCCAGCAGCCTAGGGAAAAGGGGTGCCGGGGAGCTGTTTTTT.